The T cell receptor beta chain described here comes from a study of T cell responses to AZD1222 COVID-19 vaccine. V was trimmed by 4 bases and J by 3 bases, leaving 16 bases between them. CDR1 and CDR2 from the germline V gene are LGHDT and YNNKEL (reference sequence). The CDR3 loop spans 15 amino acids. Study results and limitations: There were repertoire samples only from the period after the peak T cell response.

Assay: immunoSEQ multiplex PCR; the TCRdb copy retains only in-frame clones and omits some. The table records around 120,000 clones, around 93% of them present only once. For this clone: No antigen is known for it.

The clonotype originates from an adult who received the AZD1222 COVID-19 vaccine. The chain employs TRBV3-1 (or the pseudogene TRBV3-2) and TRBJ2-7; TRBD2 might be the D (5 bases). This specimen was peripheral blood, taken 28 days after the second AZD1222 dose. CDR3: CASSPLPGIGYEQYF. CDR3 bases: TGTGCCAGCAGCCCTCTCCCGGGGATTGGCTACGAGCAGTACTTC.